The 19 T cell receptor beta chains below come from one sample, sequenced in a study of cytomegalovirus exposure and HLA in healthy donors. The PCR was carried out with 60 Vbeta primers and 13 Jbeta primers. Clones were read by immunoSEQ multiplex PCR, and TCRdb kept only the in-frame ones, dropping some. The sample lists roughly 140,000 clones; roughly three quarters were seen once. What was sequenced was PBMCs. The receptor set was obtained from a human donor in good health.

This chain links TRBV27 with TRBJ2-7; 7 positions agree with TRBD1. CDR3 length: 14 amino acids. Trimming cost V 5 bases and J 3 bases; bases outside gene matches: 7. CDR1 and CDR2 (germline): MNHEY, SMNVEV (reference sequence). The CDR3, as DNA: TGTGCCAGCAGTACCCCGGGACAGAACTACGAGCAGTACTTC. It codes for CASSTPGQNYEQYF.

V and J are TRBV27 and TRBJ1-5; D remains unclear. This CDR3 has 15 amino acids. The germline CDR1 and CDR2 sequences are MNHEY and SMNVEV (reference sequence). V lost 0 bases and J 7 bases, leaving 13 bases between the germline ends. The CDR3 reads CASSLSLGRGQPQHF. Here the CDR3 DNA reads TGTGCCAGCAGTTTATCTTTGGGCCGAGGGCAGCCCCAGCATTTT.

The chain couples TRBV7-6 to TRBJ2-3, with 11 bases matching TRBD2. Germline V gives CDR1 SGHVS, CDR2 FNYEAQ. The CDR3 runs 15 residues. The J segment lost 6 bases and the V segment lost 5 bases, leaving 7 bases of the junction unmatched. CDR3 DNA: TGTGCCAGCAGCCAGGGGGCTAGCGGGGGGGATACGCAGTATTTT. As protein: CASSQGASGGDTQYF.

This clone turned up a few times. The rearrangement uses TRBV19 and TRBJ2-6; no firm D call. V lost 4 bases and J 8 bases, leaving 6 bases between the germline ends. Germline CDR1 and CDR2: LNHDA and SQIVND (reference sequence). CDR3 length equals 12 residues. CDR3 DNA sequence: TGTGCCAGTAGTAGGGCCCCCAACGTCCTGACTTTC. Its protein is CASSRAPNVLTF.

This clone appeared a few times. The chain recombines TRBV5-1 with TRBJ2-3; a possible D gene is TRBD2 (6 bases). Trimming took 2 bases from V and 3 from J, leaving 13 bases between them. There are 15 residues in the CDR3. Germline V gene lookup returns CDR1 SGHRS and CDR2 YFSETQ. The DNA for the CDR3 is TGCGCCAGCAGCTTTGGGGGGAGCCCGACAGATACGCAGTATTTT. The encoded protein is CASSFGGSPTDTQYF.

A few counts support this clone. CDR3: CAWSPSQQNRDTQYF. The CDR3 coding sequence is TGTGCCTGGAGTCCATCCCAACAGAATCGGGATACGCAGTATTTT. This chain links TRBV30 with TRBJ2-3, with D unclear. The germline V gene has CDR1 GTSNPN and CDR2 SVGIG (reference sequence). Between the trimmed V and J ends, which lost 2 bases and 6 bases, there was a span of 18 bases. This CDR3 has 15 residues.

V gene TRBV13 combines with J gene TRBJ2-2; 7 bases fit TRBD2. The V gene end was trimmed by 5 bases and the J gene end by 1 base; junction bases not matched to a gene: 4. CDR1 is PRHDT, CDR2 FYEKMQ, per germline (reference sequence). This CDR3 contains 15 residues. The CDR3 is CASSPQRENTGELFF. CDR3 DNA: TGTGCCAGCAGCCCACAGCGGGAGAACACCGGGGAGCTGTTTTTT.

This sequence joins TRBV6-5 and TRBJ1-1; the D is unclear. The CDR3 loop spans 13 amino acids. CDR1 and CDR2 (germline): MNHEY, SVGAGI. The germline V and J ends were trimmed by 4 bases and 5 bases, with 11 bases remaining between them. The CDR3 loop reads CASSWSVTTEAFF. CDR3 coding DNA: TGTGCCAGCAGTTGGAGCGTCACAACTGAAGCTTTCTTT.

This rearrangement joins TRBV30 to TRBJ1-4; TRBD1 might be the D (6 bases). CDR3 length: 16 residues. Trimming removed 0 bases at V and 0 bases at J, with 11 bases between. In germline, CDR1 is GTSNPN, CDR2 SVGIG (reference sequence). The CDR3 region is CAWSVGGGSTNEKLFF. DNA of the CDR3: TGTGCCTGGAGTGTCGGCGGGGGCTCAACTAATGAAAAACTGTTTTTT.

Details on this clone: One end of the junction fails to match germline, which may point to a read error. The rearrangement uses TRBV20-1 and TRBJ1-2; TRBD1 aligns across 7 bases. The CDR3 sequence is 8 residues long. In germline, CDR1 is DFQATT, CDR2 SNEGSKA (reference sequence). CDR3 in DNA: TGCAGTGCTAGGGCGGGACAGTTC. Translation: CSARAGQF.

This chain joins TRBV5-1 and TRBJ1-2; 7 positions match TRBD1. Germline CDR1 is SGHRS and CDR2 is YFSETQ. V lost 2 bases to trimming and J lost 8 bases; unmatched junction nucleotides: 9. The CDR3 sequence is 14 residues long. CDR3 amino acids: CASSFDGQASGYTF. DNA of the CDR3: TGCGCCAGCAGCTTCGACGGACAGGCCTCGGGCTACACCTTC.

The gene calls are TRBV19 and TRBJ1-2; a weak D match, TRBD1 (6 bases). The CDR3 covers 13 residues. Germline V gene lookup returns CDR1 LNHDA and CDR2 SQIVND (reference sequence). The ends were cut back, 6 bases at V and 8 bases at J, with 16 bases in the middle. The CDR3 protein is CASREGGFEGYTF. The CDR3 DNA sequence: TGTGCCAGTAGGGAAGGGGGATTTGAGGGCTACACCTTC.

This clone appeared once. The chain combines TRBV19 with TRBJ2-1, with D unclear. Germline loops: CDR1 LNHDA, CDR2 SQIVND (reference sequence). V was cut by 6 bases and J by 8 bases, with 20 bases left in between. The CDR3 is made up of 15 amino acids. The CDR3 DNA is TGTGCCAGTAGAACGGTCCATCCCCGGGTGGATGAGCAGTTCTTC. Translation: CASRTVHPRVDEQFF.

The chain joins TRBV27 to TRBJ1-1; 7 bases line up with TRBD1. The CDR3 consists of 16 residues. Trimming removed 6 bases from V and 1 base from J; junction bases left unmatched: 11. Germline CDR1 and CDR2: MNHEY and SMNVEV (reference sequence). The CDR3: CASRSGPGQENTEAFF. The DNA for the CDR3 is TGTGCCAGCAGATCGGGTCCCGGACAGGAGAACACTGAAGCTTTCTTT.

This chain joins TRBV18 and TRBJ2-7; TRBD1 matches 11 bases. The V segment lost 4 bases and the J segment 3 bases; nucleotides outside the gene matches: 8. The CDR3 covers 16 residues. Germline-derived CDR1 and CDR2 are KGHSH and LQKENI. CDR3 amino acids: CASSQKRGQGDYEQYF. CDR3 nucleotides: TGTGCCAGCTCACAAAAAAGGGGACAGGGGGACTACGAGCAGTACTTC.

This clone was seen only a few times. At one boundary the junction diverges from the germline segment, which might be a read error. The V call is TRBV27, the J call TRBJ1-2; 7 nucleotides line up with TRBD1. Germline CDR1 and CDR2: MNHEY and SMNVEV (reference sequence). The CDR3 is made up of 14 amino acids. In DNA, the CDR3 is TGTGCCAGCAGGCCCGGACAGGACGGCTATGGCTACCCCTTC. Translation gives CASRPGQDGYGYPF.

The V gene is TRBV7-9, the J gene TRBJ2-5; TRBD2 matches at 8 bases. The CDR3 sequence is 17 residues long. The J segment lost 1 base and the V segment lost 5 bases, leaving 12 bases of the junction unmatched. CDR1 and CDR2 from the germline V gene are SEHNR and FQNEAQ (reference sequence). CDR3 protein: CASSPGGQLPPQETQYF. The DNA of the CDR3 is TGTGCCAGCAGCCCGGGGGGGCAGCTCCCCCCCCAAGAGACCCAGTACTTC.

CDR3 region: CASSVASGKDNQPQHF. CDR3 bases: TGTGCCAGCAGCGTAGCATCGGGGAAGGACAATCAGCCCCAGCATTTT. V usage is TRBV9 and J usage is TRBJ1-5, with unresolved D. CDR1 SGDLS and CDR2 YYNGEE come from the germline V gene. V was cut by 0 bases and J by 3 bases, with 13 bases left in between. CDR3 length equals 16 residues.

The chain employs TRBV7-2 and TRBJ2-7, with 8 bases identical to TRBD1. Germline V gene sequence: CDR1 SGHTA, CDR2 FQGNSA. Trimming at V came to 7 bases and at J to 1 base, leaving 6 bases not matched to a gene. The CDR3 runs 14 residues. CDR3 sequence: CASTPGQGSYEQYF. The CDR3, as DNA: TGTGCCAGCACCCCCGGACAGGGATCCTACGAGCAGTACTTC.